Presented here are 15 T cell receptor beta chains from one specimen sequenced in a study of regulatory T cells in long-lasting Graves disease. Building the TCR beta libraries relied on iRepertoire HTBI primers, and CDR3 regions underwent Arm-PCR. TCRdb passed the multiplex PCR reads through MiXCR, listing each CDR3 protein once. The sample carries about 400,000 distinct CDR3 sequences, around 21% recorded once. Regarding time point: persistent/refractory GD, antithyroid drugs over 5 years with positive TRAb. The TCR library used RNA extracted from PBMCs. The sample consisted of peripheral blood mononuclear cells (PBMCs), taken when the disease was refractory, from a patient treated with antithyroid drugs. The receptors here all came from a female donor with Graves disease.

In this sample, this clonotype turned up many times. This chain connects TRBV28 to TRBJ2-5, with 8 bases identical to TRBD2. Germline loops: CDR1 MDHEN, CDR2 SYDVKM. Losses at the gene ends were 3 bases for V and 5 bases for J; bases not matched to a gene: 17. The CDR3 is 18 amino acids. CDR3 nucleotides: TGTGCCAGCAGTTTCCCCCTTAGGGAGCGGGAGTTTTGGGAGACCCAGTACTTC. Translated: CASSFPLREREFWETQYF. Based on the CDR3 plus reference TRBV28 and TRBJ2-5, the full variable domain is DVKVTQSSRYLVKRTGEKVFLECVQDMDHENMFWYRQDPGLGLRLIYFSYDVKMKEKGDIPEGYSVSREKKERFSLILESASTNQTSMYLCASSFPLREREFWETQYFGPGTRLLVL.

This chain uses TRBV3-1 with TRBJ2-7, with 8 bases fitting TRBD2. V shed 1 base, J shed 3 bases, and the junction held 8 bases outside the gene matches. The CDR3 is 16 residues long. Germline assignment: CDR1 LGHDT and CDR2 YNNKEL (reference sequence). This CDR3 reads CASSQVAGGPYYEQYF. The DNA of the CDR3 is TGTGCCAGCAGCCAAGTTGCGGGAGGCCCCTACTACGAGCAGTACTTC.

This clonotype was counted between two and nine times. The chain recombines TRBV18 with TRBJ1-1; D unresolved. Looked up from germline, CDR1 is KGHSH and CDR2 is LQKENI. Trimming shortened V by 1 base and J by 5 bases, and 14 bases separated the two germline ends. This CDR3 is 15 amino acids long. CDR3 amino acids: CASSPQEGGSTEAFF. The CDR3 DNA sequence: TGTGCCAGCTCACCACAGGAGGGTGGTTCTACTGAAGCTTTCTTT.

The rearrangement joins TRBV2 to TRBJ1-6; D remains unclear. The CDR3 is 14 residues long. V lost 8 bases, J lost 11 bases, and 19 bases lay in between. Germline CDR1 is SNHLY and CDR2 is FYNNEI. CDR3 DNA: TGTGCCAGCCGCCCAGACGGCGGTAACCCACCCCTCCACTTT. Residues: CASRPDGGNPPLHF.

This clonotype was recorded a few times. The gene calls are TRBV4-3 and TRBJ2-2, with D perhaps matching TRBD2 (6 bases). Germline assignment: CDR1 LGHNA and CDR2 YSLEER. V lost 0 bases, J lost 6 bases, and 8 bases lay in between. CDR3 length: 14 residues. CDR3 sequence (DNA): TGCGCCAGCAGCCAAGATTCGGGGGCCGGGGAGCTGTTTTTT. Translated, it gives CASSQDSGAGELFF.

This clonotype was seen at least ten times. The gene calls are TRBV15 and TRBJ2-5, with 7 bases fitting TRBD1. Germline V lookup: CDR1 LNHNV, CDR2 YYDKDF (reference sequence). This CDR3 has 16 residues. V shed 3 bases and J 5 bases; nucleotides not matched to a gene: 12. CDR3 bases: TGTGCCACCAGCAGGGGCGGCCAAGGGGGCGTGGAGACCCAGTACTTC. Protein: CATSRGGQGGVETQYF.

The chain couples TRBV18 to TRBJ2-7; 12 nucleotides line up with TRBD1. Germline CDR1 and CDR2: KGHSH and LQKENI. V shed 1 base, J shed 4 bases, and the junction held 5 bases outside the gene matches. The length of the CDR3 is 16 residues. The CDR3 coding sequence is TGTGCCAGCTCACCACTCGGGACAGGGGGCTTGTACGAGCAGTACTTC. This gives the protein CASSPLGTGGLYEQYF.

This clonotype was found many times. The CDR3 DNA sequence: TGTGCCAGCAGCCGGACCGGGACAGGGGATTTGAAAGAGACCCAGTACTTC. As protein: CASSRTGTGDLKETQYF. The J gene is TRBJ2-5, the V gene TRBV7-9; 10 bases fit TRBD1. Germline V gene sequence: CDR1 SEHNR, CDR2 FQNEAQ (reference sequence). This CDR3 spans 17 amino acids. With V trimmed by 5 bases and J by 3 bases, 12 bases remained unmatched.

This clonotype was detected a few times. The chain combines TRBV27 with TRBJ1-5, with D hard to call. The V end was cut by 5 bases, the J end by 3 bases, with 8 bases between. The CDR3 totals 13 residues. CDR1 is MNHEY, CDR2 SMNVEV, per germline (reference sequence). The chain's CDR3 is CASSNSVNQPQHF. CDR3 DNA: TGTGCCAGCAGTAATTCGGTCAATCAGCCCCAGCATTTT.

This clonotype was seen a few times. The chain employs TRBV4-3 and TRBJ2-7; TRBD1 is a possible D gene (6 bases). The germline V gene encodes CDR1 LGHNA and CDR2 YSLEER. V lost 1 base to trimming and J lost 3 bases, with 10 bases between them. The CDR3 is made up of 14 amino acids. DNA of the CDR3: TGCGCCAGCAGCCAAGGCGGACAGAGCTACGAGCAGTACTTC. Translated: CASSQGGQSYEQYF.

V and J are TRBV27 and TRBJ2-7; 7 positions match TRBD2. From germline, CDR1 is MNHEY and CDR2 SMNVEV (reference sequence). V gave up 1 base and J gave up 1 base; unmatched junction bases: 4. The CDR3 is 15 amino acids. CDR3 DNA: TGTGCCAGCAGTTTATTCGGGGGGATTTCCTACGAGCAGTACTTC. It is translated as CASSLFGGISYEQYF.

In this sample, this clonotype turned up once. DNA for the CDR3: TGTGCCAGCAGCGACGATAACACTGAAGCTTTCTTT. Translating it yields CASSDDNTEAFF. The rearrangement joins TRBV7-9 to TRBJ1-1; D not certain. The length of the CDR3 is 12 residues. Germline values: CDR1 SEHNR, CDR2 FQNEAQ (reference sequence). Between the trimmed V and J ends, which lost 5 bases and 2 bases, there was a span of 6 bases. Using reference TRBV7-9 and TRBJ1-1 for the parts outside the CDR3, the full variable domain is DTGVSQNPRHKITKRGQNVTFRCDPISEHNRLYWYRQTLGQGPEFLTYFQNEAQLEKSRLLSDRFSAERPKGSFSTLEIQRTEQGDSAMYLCASSDDNTEAFFGQGTRLTVV.

This clonotype was seen many times. One end of the junction does not line up with germline, which may come from a read error. The chain recombines TRBV5-1 with TRBJ2-2, with D possibly called TRBD1 or TRBD2 (6 bases each). Looked up from germline, CDR1 is SGHRS and CDR2 is YFSETQ. The CDR3 length is 15 residues. Here the CDR3 reads CASSWGASNTGELFF. The CDR3, as DNA: TGTGCCAGCAGTTGGGGGGCTTCGAACACCGGGGAGCTGTTTTTT.

The chain uses TRBV19 and TRBJ1-2, with 10 bases that match TRBD1. V was pared by 7 bases and J by 2 bases, with 4 bases of the junction left unmatched. This CDR3 contains 14 residues. Germline values: CDR1 LNHDA, CDR2 SQIVND (reference sequence). The chain's CDR3 is CASTRQGANYGYTF. The DNA of the CDR3 is TGTGCCAGTACTCGACAGGGGGCAAACTATGGCTACACCTTC.

This clonotype was observed at least ten times. This sequence joins TRBV12-3 or TRBV12-4 and TRBJ2-5; 8 nucleotides line up with TRBD2. This CDR3 contains 15 residues. Trimming cost V 5 bases and J 4 bases; bases outside gene matches: 9. CDR3 sequence (DNA): TGTGCCAGCAGTCTTTGGTTGACTAGCGCAGAGACCCAGTACTTC. It is translated as CASSLWLTSAETQYF.